This is a list of T cell receptor beta chains from one sample in a study of OX40 agonist ivuxolimab in advanced cancers. Measured with immunoSEQ multiplex PCR; TCRdb has only the in-frame clones, and not every one. The sample includes about 50,000 clones, roughly 77% seen only once; the top ten take roughly 1.1%. Source: CD4+ or CD8+ T cells sorted from blood, taken in a trial of the OX40 agonist ivuxolimab. The receptors come from an adult with an advanced solid tumor such as melanoma, head and neck, liver or kidney cancer. Both conserved end residues are part of each CDR3. The D gene is left open where the match is weak. Clone size is not always given. Where it is, it says once, few, many or a class for expanded clones.

d_call	v_call	j_call	clone_size	cdr3_nt	cdr3_aa
-	TRBV15	TRBJ2-7	-	TGTGCCACCAGCAGAGATGTGACGAGGGAGCAGTACTTC	CATSRDVTREQYF
TRBD1	TRBV19	TRBJ1-5	-	TGTGCCAGTAGATCTACAGGGACAGGTCATAGCAATCAGCCCCAGCATTTT	CASRSTGTGHSNQPQHF
-	TRBV11-3	TRBJ2-7	-	TGTGCCAGCAGCTTAGGTCCGTGGGAGCAGTACTTC	CASSLGPWEQYF
TRBD2	TRBV4-2	TRBJ2-7	-	TGTGCCAGCAGCCAATTAGCGGGAGGAGGTAACGAGCAGTACTTC	CASSQLAGGGNEQYF
-	TRBV15	TRBJ1-4	-	TGTGCCACCAGCAGGGAACGACACCCCCGGGAGGAAAAACTGTTTTTT	CATSRERHPREEKLFF
-	TRBV4-1	TRBJ2-3	-	TGCGCCAGCAGCCAAAAGGGGGGTGTATCCACAGATACGCAGTATTTT	CASSQKGGVSTDTQYF
-	TRBV25-1	TRBJ2-7	few	TGTGCCAGCAGTGAGCCCCCTAACAACTACGAGCAGTACTTC	CASSEPPNNYEQYF
-	TRBV6-1	TRBJ1-6	-	TGTGCCAGCAGTGAGGGAGGTTTTTCTAATTCACCCCTCCACTTT	CASSEGGFSNSPLHF
-	TRBV9	TRBJ2-1	-	TGTGCCAGCAGCCCAGGGGTGAGGGGCGGTTACAATGAGCAGTTCTTC	CASSPGVRGGYNEQFF
-	TRBV7-9	TRBJ1-1	-	TGTGCCAGCAGCCCCGAGGAAGGGTTAGATGCTGAAGCTTTCTTT	CASSPEEGLDAEAFF
TRBD1	TRBV7-9	TRBJ1-2	-	TGTGCCAGCAGCTTTAAAGGACAGGGGGCGTTTGGCTACACCTTC	CASSFKGQGAFGYTF
TRBD1	TRBV5-1	TRBJ1-3	medium-sized	TGCGCCAGCAGCTTGGGCAGGGGGTCCGGAAACACCATATATTTT	CASSLGRGSGNTIYF
TRBD1	TRBV7-8	TRBJ1-5	-	TGTGCCAGCAGCAAACAGGGGCAGCAGAGCAATCAGCCCCAGCATTTT	CASSKQGQQSNQPQHF
-	TRBV30	TRBJ2-2	-	TGTGCCTTAGATCAGAACACCGGGGAGCTGTTTTTT	CALDQNTGELFF
-	TRBV9	TRBJ2-3	once	TGTGCCAGCAGCGTAGTTCCAGGGGAACCACTTTTCACAGATACGCAGTATTTT	CASSVVPGEPLFTDTQYF
TRBD1	TRBV15	TRBJ1-4	-	TGTGCCACCAGCTCACAACAGGGGCCGGGGGAAAAACTGTTTTTT	CATSSQQGPGEKLFF
-	TRBV5-4	TRBJ2-3	-	TGTGCCGCAGCAGGGAGGTCCTCAGATACGCAGTATTTT	CAAAGRSSDTQYF
TRBD2	TRBV4-1	TRBJ2-5	-	TGCGCCAGCAGCCAAAGGGGACTAGCGGGAGACGGGGAGACCCAGTACTTC	CASSQRGLAGDGETQYF
-	TRBV14	TRBJ1-6	-	TGTGCCAGCAGCCAAGATGAGGGGAGGGTTTGGTCACCCCTCCACTTT	CASSQDEGRVWSPLHF
-	TRBV6-5	TRBJ1-6	once	TGTGCCAGCAGTTACAGGGTTGAGTCACCCCTCCACTTT	CASSYRVESPLHF
TRBD2	TRBV5-1	TRBJ2-1	-	TGCGCCAGCAGCTTGGAGGGAGGGCTCTACAATGAGCAGTTCTTC	CASSLEGGLYNEQFF
-	TRBV7-2	TRBJ2-5	once	TGTGCCAGCAGCTTAGCGGGAGAGGTTGGAGAGACCCAGTACTTC	CASSLAGEVGETQYF
-	TRBV10-3	TRBJ2-5	-	TGTGCCATCAGTCGCGACAGTCAAGAGACCCAGTACTTC	CAISRDSQETQYF
-	TRBV28	TRBJ1-5	-	TGTGCCAGCAGTTCAAACAATCAGCCCCAGCATTTT	CASSSNNQPQHF
-	TRBV5-5	TRBJ1-6	once	TGTGCCAGCAGCTTGGGACAAAATTCACCCCTCCACTTT	CASSLGQNSPLHF